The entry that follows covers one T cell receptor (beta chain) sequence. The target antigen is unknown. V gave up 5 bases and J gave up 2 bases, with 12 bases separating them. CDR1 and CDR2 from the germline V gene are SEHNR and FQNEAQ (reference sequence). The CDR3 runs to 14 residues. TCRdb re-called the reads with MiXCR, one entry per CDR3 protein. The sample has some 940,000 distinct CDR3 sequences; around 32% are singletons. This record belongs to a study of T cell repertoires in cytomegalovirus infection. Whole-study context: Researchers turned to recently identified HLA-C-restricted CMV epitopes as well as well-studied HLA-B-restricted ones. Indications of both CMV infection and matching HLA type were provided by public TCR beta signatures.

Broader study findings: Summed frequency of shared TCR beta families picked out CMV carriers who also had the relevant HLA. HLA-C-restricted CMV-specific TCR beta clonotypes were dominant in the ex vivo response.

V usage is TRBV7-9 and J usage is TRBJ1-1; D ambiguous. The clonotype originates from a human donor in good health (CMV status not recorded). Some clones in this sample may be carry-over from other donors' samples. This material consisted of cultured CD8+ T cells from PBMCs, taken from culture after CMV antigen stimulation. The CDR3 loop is CASSPLSYNTEAFF. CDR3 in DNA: TGTGCCAGCAGCCCCCTCTCTTACAACACTGAAGCTTTCTTT.